These 25 T cell receptor beta chains came from one sample sequenced in a study of CXCR3-negative and CXCR3-positive naive CD8 T cells (dated 2019 in TCRdb). Overall study outcomes, separate from this receptor: Compared with CXCR3-negative naive cells, CXCR3-positive naive cells had TRB CDR3s with higher hydrophobicity (lower Kidera factor 4), lower energy, and higher strength and volume indices.

Sequencing was carried out with a NextSeq 550. The Human TCR Profiling Kit (MiLaboratory) was used to make UMI-labeled 5' RACE TRB cDNA libraries. TCRdb reprocessed the reads; each CDR3 protein sequence makes one entry, and DNA is unavailable. The sample has 120,000 to 150,000 distinct CDR3 sequences on record. 0.25% to 0.35% of the sample is held by the ten biggest clonotypes. These receptors have no identified antigens. Material for sequencing was naive CXCR3+ CD8+ T cells from blood. Per the publication, the cell subset or site label means: CD45RO-CCR7+CD27+CD95- naive CD8+ T cells expressing CXCR3 (TNR3+). These receptors all come from a human donor in good health. Some clones in this sample may be carry-over from other donors' samples.

The V and J genes are TRBV15 and TRBJ1-2. The germline gives CDR1 LNHNV, CDR2 YYDKDF (reference sequence). CDR3 length: 14 residues. The CDR3 spells CATSRSGGSYGYTF.

The chain carries TRBV4-1 and TRBJ1-1; TCRdb's assignment of TRBD1 cannot be checked, as there is no DNA. The CDR3 is 13 residues long. Looked up from germline, CDR1 is MGHRA and CDR2 is YSYEKL. The chain's CDR3 is CASSQDMTGDAFF.

The rearrangement links TRBV5-4 to TRBJ2-1. The CDR3 runs 12 residues. CDR1 is SGHNT, CDR2 YYREEE, per germline (reference sequence). This CDR3 is CASSMQLNEQFF.

The V call is TRBV6-4, the J call TRBJ2-5; TCRdb selects TRBD2, and the lack of DNA leaves this call unchecked. The germline gives CDR1 MRHNA, CDR2 SNTAGT. CDR3 length: 16 residues. The CDR3 loop is CASTRIVAGGKETQYF.

The chain is built from TRBV7-9 and TRBJ2-3. The length of the CDR3 is 11 residues. CDR1 and CDR2 from the germline V gene are SEHNR and FQNEAQ (reference sequence). The CDR3 is CASRKTDTQYF. The complete variable domain, with remaining parts taken from reference TRBV7-9 and TRBJ2-3, reads DTGVSQNPRHKITKRGQNVTFRCDPISEHNRLYWYRQTLGQGPEFLTYFQNEAQLEKSRLLSDRFSAERPKGSFSTLEIQRTEQGDSAMYLCASRKTDTQYFGPGTRLTVL.

V is TRBV20-1 and J is TRBJ2-1; TCRdb's D gene call, TRBD2, goes unchecked for lack of DNA. Germline CDR1 is DFQATT and CDR2 is SNEGSKA (reference sequence). CDR3 length: 13 residues. The CDR3 is CSARPEGSGSSFF.

This sequence joins TRBV25-1 and TRBJ2-1; no DNA is available, so the TRBD2 call from TCRdb remains unchecked. The CDR3 consists of 16 residues. Looked up from germline, CDR1 is MGHDK and CDR2 is SYGVNS. This chain's CDR3 is CASSEQLAGGTGEQFF.

The chain links TRBV20-1 to TRBJ2-1; TCRdb designates TRBD1, a call that cannot be tested without DNA. Germline-derived CDR1 and CDR2 are DFQATT and SNEGSKA (reference sequence). The CDR3 is made up of 13 amino acids. CDR3 sequence reads: CSYLGANDNEQFF.

J is TRBJ2-5 and V is TRBV15. The CDR3 totals 15 residues. Germline V gene data show CDR1 as LNHNV and CDR2 as YYDKDF (reference sequence). CDR3 residues: CATSRGSFSQETQYF.

The genes are TRBV2 and TRBJ2-7; checking the TCRdb D call of TRBD2 is not possible without DNA. This CDR3 region has 16 residues. Germline values: CDR1 SNHLY, CDR2 FYNNEI. This CDR3 is CASSERASGSSYEQYF.

The chain joins TRBV7-9 to TRBJ2-1. Germline-derived CDR1 and CDR2 are SEHNR and FQNEAQ (reference sequence). The CDR3 sequence is 14 residues long. CDR3 amino acids: CASKATPSYNEQFF. The variable domain in full, with the rest retrieved from reference TRBV7-9 and TRBJ2-1, is DTGVSQNPRHKITKRGQNVTFRCDPISEHNRLYWYRQTLGQGPEFLTYFQNEAQLEKSRLLSDRFSAERPKGSFSTLEIQRTEQGDSAMYLCASKATPSYNEQFFGPGTRLTVL.

The V gene is TRBV19, the J gene TRBJ1-3. CDR1 is LNHDA, CDR2 SQIVND, per germline (reference sequence). The CDR3 runs 15 residues. CDR3: CASSPSAAFGNTIYF.

This chain links TRBV9 with TRBJ2-7. Germline lookup yields CDR1 SGDLS and CDR2 YYNGEE. This CDR3 region has 13 residues. The CDR3 sequence is CASSAHPLEEQYF.

This rearrangement joins TRBV12-3 or TRBV12-4 to TRBJ2-5. This CDR3 is built from 14 residues. CDR3 amino acids: CASSPEAAHETQYF.

The chain is built from TRBV12-3 or TRBV12-4 and TRBJ1-5; the TCRdb call, TRBD1, lacks DNA for checking. This CDR3 contains 16 residues. CDR3 protein: CASSLVVGQQNQPQHF.

This chain links TRBV13 with TRBJ2-7; the TRBD2 assignment by TCRdb is unverifiable without DNA. CDR1 and CDR2 from the germline V gene are PRHDT and FYEKMQ (reference sequence). The CDR3 has 14 amino acids. CDR3 region: CASSLPSAGSEQYF.

The CDR3 sequence: CASSHGPNPTTDTQYF. The gene calls are TRBV5-5 and TRBJ2-3. Germline values: CDR1 SGHKS, CDR2 YYEKEE (reference sequence). The CDR3 runs 16 residues. The full variable domain, with the rest looked up from reference TRBV5-5 and TRBJ2-3, is DAGVTQSPTHLIKTRGQQVTLRCSPISGHKSVSWYQQVLGQGPQFIFQYYEKEERGRGNFPDRFSARQFPNYSSELNVNALLLGDSALYLCASSHGPNPTTDTQYFGPGTRLTVL.

The V and J genes are TRBV16 and TRBJ1-5. The germline gives CDR1 KGHSY, CDR2 FQNENV. This CDR3 is built from 13 residues. CDR3 in amino acids: CASTRFGNQPQHF. Full variable domain (missing parts from reference TRBV16 and TRBJ1-5): GEEVAQTPKHLVRGEGQKAKLYCAPIKGHSYVFWYQQVLKNEFKFLISFQNENVFDETGMPKERFSAKCLPNSPCSLEIQATKLEDSAVYFCASTRFGNQPQHFGDGTRLSIL.

The rearrangement links TRBV12-3 or TRBV12-4 to TRBJ2-1; the TRBD2 assignment by TCRdb is unverifiable without DNA. The CDR3 sequence is 15 residues long. CDR3 loop: CASSLHSGGPNEQFF.

The chain employs TRBV28 and TRBJ2-7; TCRdb's assignment of TRBD1 cannot be checked, as there is no DNA. The CDR3 totals 16 residues. Germline V gene lookup returns CDR1 MDHEN and CDR2 SYDVKM. The CDR3 loop is CASSPGAGAQFYEQYF. Based on the CDR3 plus reference TRBV28 and TRBJ2-7, the full variable domain is DVKVTQSSRYLVKRTGEKVFLECVQDMDHENMFWYRQDPGLGLRLIYFSYDVKMKEKGDIPEGYSVSREKKERFSLILESASTNQTSMYLCASSPGAGAQFYEQYFGPGTRLTVT.

The chain has TRBV28 and TRBJ2-1. Germline V lookup: CDR1 MDHEN, CDR2 SYDVKM. CDR3 length: 15 amino acids. CDR3 sequence: CASSLFGDLYNEQFF.

The chain carries TRBV29-1 and TRBJ2-2. The CDR3 spans 12 residues. The germline gives CDR1 SQVTM, CDR2 ANQGSEA. CDR3 region: CSVRGSTGELFF.

The gene calls are TRBV11-2 and TRBJ1-6; lacking DNA, the TRBD1 call made by TCRdb goes unchecked. There are 16 residues in the CDR3. Looked up from germline, CDR1 is SGHAT and CDR2 is FQNNGV. The CDR3 spells CASSSDRPDYNSPLHF.

The genes are TRBV6-2 or TRBV6-3 and TRBJ2-2. CDR3 size: 12 residues. Germline V gene lookup returns CDR1 MNHEY and CDR2 SVGEGT. This CDR3 reads CASSYSTGELFF.

V gene TRBV30 combines with J gene TRBJ2-7. The CDR3 is 13 amino acids. The V gene's germline CDR1 is GTSNPN and CDR2 SVGIG (reference sequence). CDR3 sequence reads: CAWSFSISYEQYF.